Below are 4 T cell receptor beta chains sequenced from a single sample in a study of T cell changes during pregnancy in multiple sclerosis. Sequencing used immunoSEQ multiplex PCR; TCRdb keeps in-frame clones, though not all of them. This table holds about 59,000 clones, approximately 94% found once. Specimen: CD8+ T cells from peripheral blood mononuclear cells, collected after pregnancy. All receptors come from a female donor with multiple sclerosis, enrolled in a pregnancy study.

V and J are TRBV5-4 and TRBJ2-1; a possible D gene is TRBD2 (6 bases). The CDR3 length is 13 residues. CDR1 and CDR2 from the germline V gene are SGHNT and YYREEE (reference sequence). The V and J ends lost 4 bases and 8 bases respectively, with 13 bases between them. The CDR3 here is CASSPGGVDEQFF. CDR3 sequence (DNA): TGTGCCAGCAGCCCCGGCGGGGTCGATGAGCAGTTCTTC.

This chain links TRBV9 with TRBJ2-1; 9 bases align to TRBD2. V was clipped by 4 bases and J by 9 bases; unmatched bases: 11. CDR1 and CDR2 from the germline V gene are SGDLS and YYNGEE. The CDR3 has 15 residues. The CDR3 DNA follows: TGTGCCAGCAGCCCATTTGTGGCGGGAGGGGGTGAGCAGTTCTTC. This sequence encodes CASSPFVAGGGEQFF.

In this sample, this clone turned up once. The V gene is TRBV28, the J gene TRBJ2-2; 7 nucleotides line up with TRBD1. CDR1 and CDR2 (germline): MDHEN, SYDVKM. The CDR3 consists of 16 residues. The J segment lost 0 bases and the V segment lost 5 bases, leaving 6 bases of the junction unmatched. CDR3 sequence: CASSPPGQTNTGELFF. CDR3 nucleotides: TGTGCCAGCAGTCCGCCGGGACAGACGAACACCGGGGAGCTGTTTTTT.

The CDR3 coding sequence is TGTGCCAGCAGCCAAGACAGGGAGTCCGTTTTTGTCTATGGCTACACCTTC. Translation gives CASSQDRESVFVYGYTF. The chain combines TRBV7-2 with TRBJ1-2; 7 bases are shared with TRBD1. Germline trimming cut 5 bases from V and 4 bases from J; bases unmatched to any gene: 16. The CDR3 has 17 amino acids. Germline loops: CDR1 SGHTA, CDR2 FQGNSA.